What follows describes a single TCR beta chain. The junction departs from germline at one end; a sequencing error may be responsible. This CDR3 spans 11 amino acids. Germline V gene lookup returns CDR1 MNHEY and CDR2 SVGAGI. This record comes from a study of blood T cell repertoires in COVID-19. In the original processing: Estimation of nucleated cell counts relied on the amplification of reference gene primers. Repertoires were generated with immunoSEQ multiplex PCR, while TCRdb's copy carries only in-frame clones and drops some. V and J calls plus clone size are reproduced from that table; the DNA served to infer D and trimming. Of around 130,000 clones detected, around 80% appear once; the ten largest clones hold approximately 2.4%.

Sample: PBMCs or T cells enriched from blood (not recorded which). This rearrangement joins TRBV6-5 to TRBJ2-1; D gene ambiguous. The TCR originated in a middle-aged man with acute COVID-19. DNA of the CDR3: TGTGCCAGCGGTTATAACAATGAGCAGTTCTTC. This encodes CASGYNNEQFF.